This is a list of T cell receptor beta chains from one sample in a study of shared clonotypes between healthy human individuals. Profiled with immunoSEQ multiplex PCR; TCRdb holds only in-frame clones, not every one. The sample comprises over 1.4 million clones, approximately 96% of which are singletons, and over 1% rests with the top ten. The sample was naive CD4+ T cells sorted from blood. Every receptor here comes from a man aged 25 to 40 in good health. The CDR3 runs from the conserved cysteine through the conserved F or W. A D gene is named only where the DNA matches it firmly. Not every row has a clone size; where given, it reads once, few, many or a size class.

j_call | d_call | v_call | clone_size | cdr3_aa | cdr3_nt
TRBJ2-1 | - | TRBV2 | - | CASSDYLSPFF | TGTGCCAGCAGTGACTACCTCAGCCCGTTCTTC
TRBJ2-1 | TRBD2 | TRBV7-9 | - | CASSVSGDSYNEQFF | TGTGCCAGCAGCGTCAGCGGGGACTCCTACAATGAGCAGTTCTTC
TRBJ1-2 | TRBD1 | TRBV5-1 | once | CASSLGQGVYGYTF | TGCGCCAGCAGCTTGGGGCAGGGGGTTTATGGCTACACCTTC
TRBJ2-7 | - | TRBV9 | - | CASSVEGQSRRYF | TGTGCCAGCAGCGTAGAAGGGCAGTCCCGGCGGTACTTC
TRBJ2-1 | - | TRBV2 | - | CATFGATWMDTDEQFF | TGTGCCACTTTTGGGGCTACTTGGATGGACACCGATGAGCAGTTCTTC
TRBJ2-3 | TRBD1 | TRBV2 | - | CASNIQGVDTQYF | TGTGCCAGCAACATACAGGGGGTAGATACGCAGTATTTT
TRBJ2-3 | - | TRBV19 | - | CASMKRSSTDTQYF | TGTGCCAGTATGAAGAGGAGCTCGACAGATACGCAGTATTTT
TRBJ1-3 | - | TRBV6-1 | - | CASSTVFSGNTIYF | TGTGCCAGCAGCACAGTGTTTTCTGGAAACACCATATATTTT
TRBJ2-1 | TRBD2 | TRBV5-4 | - | CASSLAGGGDRFF | TGTGCCAGCAGCTTGGCCGGCGGGGGGGATCGGTTCTTC
TRBJ1-1 | TRBD1 | TRBV5-1 | - | CASSPLPGQALFTNTEAFF | TGCGCCAGCAGCCCTCTGCCGGGACAGGCCCTATTCACCAACACTGAAGCTTTCTTT
TRBJ1-1 | - | TRBV14 | - | CASSRTEAFF | TGTGCCAGCAGCCGAACTGAAGCTTTCTTT
TRBJ2-7 | TRBD1 | TRBV29-1 | - | CSVGQGIRGSSYEQYF | TGCAGCGTTGGACAGGGAATCCGTGGGAGCTCCTACGAGCAGTACTTC
TRBJ1-1 | - | TRBV18 | - | CASSPLPDRYEAFF | TGTGCCAGCTCACCCCTACCTGACAGATATGAAGCTTTCTTT
TRBJ2-5 | TRBD1 | TRBV5-1 | once | CASSLRFTGDQETQYF | TGCGCCAGCAGCTTGAGGTTTACAGGGGACCAAGAGACCCAGTACTTC
TRBJ2-5 | - | TRBV20-1 | - | CSAMWETQYF | TGCAGTGCTATGTGGGAGACCCAGTACTTC